The 9 T cell receptor beta chains reported below all come from one sample, sequenced in a study of blood T cell repertoires in COVID-19 (dated by TCRdb to the early 2020s). Library preparation was by the immunoSEQ multiplex PCR assay. The table was pulled from immuneACCESS by TCRdb, which kept in-frame rearrangements only. Such tables lose some clones; where checked, under half of the loss comes from unresolved V genes, and the rest has no known cause. In this sample the table shows 270,000 or so clones, more than 80% of which occur a single time. Together, the top ten hold about 4% of the sample. The sequencing sample was made of PBMCs or T cells enriched from blood (not recorded which). The receptors derive from a woman younger than 45 with acute COVID-19.

V and J are TRBV25-1 and TRBJ1-1, with 8 bases fitting TRBD1. The CDR3 is 14 residues long. Germline V lookup: CDR1 MGHDK, CDR2 SYGVNS. V lost 6 bases, J lost 6 bases, and 9 bases stayed unmatched. This chain's CDR3 is CASREDRVVPEAFF. The CDR3 region has the DNA TGTGCCAGCAGGGAGGACAGGGTCGTCCCTGAAGCTTTCTTT.

The gene calls are TRBV28 and TRBJ2-5; TRBD1 agrees at 7 bases. The germline CDR1 and CDR2 sequences are MDHEN and SYDVKM. The CDR3 sequence is 14 residues long. The V segment lost 5 bases and the J segment 5 bases; nucleotides outside the gene matches: 8. CDR3 bases: TGTGCCAGCAGTGAGGGACAGCTCCGGGAGACCCAGTACTTC. Its translation is CASSEGQLRETQYF.

The rearrangement links TRBV2 to TRBJ2-1; the match to TRBD2 covers 8 bases. With V trimmed by 4 bases and J by 8 bases, 22 bases remained unmatched. The CDR3 runs 19 residues. Germline CDR1 reads SNHLY; CDR2 reads FYNNEI. The CDR3 spells CASSVGVEAFSPGGDEQFF. The CDR3 DNA reads TGTGCCAGCAGTGTTGGCGTCGAGGCATTCTCTCCGGGGGGGGATGAGCAGTTCTTC.

This clone has just one count. V is TRBV3-1 (or the pseudogene TRBV3-2) and J is TRBJ2-3, with D perhaps matching TRBD2 (6 bases). Germline loops: CDR1 LGHDT, CDR2 YNNKEL (reference sequence). The CDR3 covers 17 residues. Trimming removed 6 bases from V and 0 bases from J, with 19 bases in between. CDR3 nucleotides: TGTGCCAGCAGAGGCCCCAGGGCGGGGTCTAGCACAGATACGCAGTATTTT. This encodes CASRGPRAGSSTDTQYF.

The chain carries TRBV9 and TRBJ2-3; D is perhaps TRBD1 (6 bases). The CDR3 loop spans 17 amino acids. Germline values: CDR1 SGDLS, CDR2 YYNGEE. V lost 0 bases and J 0 bases, leaving 14 bases between the germline ends. The CDR3 sequence is CASSVGVGGTSTDTQYF. In nucleotides, the CDR3 is TGTGCCAGCAGCGTAGGAGTCGGTGGGACAAGCACAGATACGCAGTATTTT. The full variable domain, with the rest looked up from reference TRBV9 and TRBJ2-3, is DSGVTQTPKHLITATGQRVTLRCSPRSGDLSVYWYQQSLDQGLQFLIQYYNGEERAKGNILERFSAQQFPDLHSELNLSSLELGDSALYFCASSVGVGGTSTDTQYFGPGTRLTVL.

This chain connects TRBV7-2 to TRBJ1-4, with 7 nucleotides matching TRBD1. The length of the CDR3 is 16 residues. J gave up 4 bases and V 3 bases, and 8 bases lay outside the gene matches. Germline CDR1 and CDR2: SGHTA and FQGNSA. CDR3 in amino acids: CASSFARGQYNEKLFF. In nucleotides, the CDR3 is TGTGCCAGCAGCTTCGCACGGGGACAGTATAATGAAAAACTGTTTTTT.

This chain joins TRBV27 and TRBJ2-7; 8 bases match TRBD2. Losses at the gene ends were 0 bases for V and 1 base for J; bases not matched to a gene: 2. The germline CDR1 and CDR2 sequences are MNHEY and SMNVEV (reference sequence). This CDR3 spans 15 amino acids. The CDR3 sequence is CASSLSSGISYEQYF. The CDR3 DNA follows: TGTGCCAGCAGTTTATCTAGCGGGATATCCTACGAGCAGTACTTC.

This chain uses TRBV21-1 with TRBJ1-5; the table's D call TRBD1 went unverified against the DNA. TRBV21-1 is annotated as a pseudogene. CDR3 length equals 15 residues. Here the CDR3 DNA reads TGTGCCAGCTCCCGGGACAGGGAGGGCAATCAGCCCCAGCATTTT. Translating it yields CASSRDREGNQPQHF.

The V call is TRBV3-1 (or the pseudogene TRBV3-2), the J call TRBJ2-3; D might be TRBD2 (6 bases). The germline V and J ends were trimmed by 0 bases and 9 bases, with 13 bases remaining between them. This CDR3 has 14 residues. In germline, CDR1 is LGHDT, CDR2 YNNKEL (reference sequence). The CDR3 reads CASSQEGSGRTQYF. Written as DNA, the CDR3 is TGTGCCAGCAGCCAAGAAGGGTCGGGGAGGACGCAGTATTTT.